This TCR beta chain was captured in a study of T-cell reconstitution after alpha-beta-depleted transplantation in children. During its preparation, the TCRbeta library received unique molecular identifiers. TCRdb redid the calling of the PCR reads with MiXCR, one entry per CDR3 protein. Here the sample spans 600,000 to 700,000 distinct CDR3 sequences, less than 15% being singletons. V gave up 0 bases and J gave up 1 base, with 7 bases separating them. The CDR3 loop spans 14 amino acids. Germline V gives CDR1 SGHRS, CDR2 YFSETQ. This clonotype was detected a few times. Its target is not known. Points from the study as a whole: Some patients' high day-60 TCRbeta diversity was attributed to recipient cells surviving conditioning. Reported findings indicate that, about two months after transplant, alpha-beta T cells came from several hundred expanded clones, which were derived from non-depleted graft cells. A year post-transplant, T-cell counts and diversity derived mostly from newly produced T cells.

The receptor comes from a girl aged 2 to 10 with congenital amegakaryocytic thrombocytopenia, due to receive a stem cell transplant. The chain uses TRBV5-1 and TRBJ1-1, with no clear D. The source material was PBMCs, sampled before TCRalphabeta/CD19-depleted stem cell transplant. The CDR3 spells CASSLDLGNTEAFF. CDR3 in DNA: TGCGCCAGCAGCTTGGATCTGGGGAACACTGAAGCTTTCTTT.